Shown below are 4 T cell receptor beta chains from a single sample sequenced in a study of cytomegalovirus exposure and HLA in healthy donors. With 60 Vbeta and 13 Jbeta primers, the PCR was carried out. Produced via immunoSEQ multiplex PCR; TCRdb's table is partial and in-frame only. The sample records around 94,000 clones, roughly 78% being singletons. The specimen was PBMCs. The receptor set was obtained from a woman aged 40 to 50 in good health and CMV-seropositive.

V usage is TRBV19 and J usage is TRBJ1-2; 7 positions agree with TRBD1. After removal of 8 bases from V and 8 bases from J, the junction contained 14 bases not matched to a gene. From germline, CDR1 is LNHDA and CDR2 SQIVND (reference sequence). The CDR3 length is 14 residues. The CDR3 region has the DNA TGTGCCAGTCGTACACAGGGGATTGTAGAGGGCTACACCTTC. This encodes CASRTQGIVEGYTF.

V gene TRBV7-3 combines with J gene TRBJ2-3, with D possibly TRBD1 on 5 matching bases. The CDR3 is 14 amino acids. CDR1 is SGHTA and CDR2 is FQGTGA in the germline V gene. V was trimmed by 4 bases and J by 2 bases, leaving 10 bases between them. The CDR3 is CASSSRQITDTQYF. The DNA for the CDR3 is TGTGCCAGCAGCTCCCGACAGATCACAGATACGCAGTATTTT.

The chain combines TRBV5-4 with TRBJ2-3; the match to TRBD2 covers 13 bases. This CDR3 region has 19 residues. CDR1 and CDR2 from the germline V gene are SGHNT and YYREEE (reference sequence). Germline trimming cut 4 bases from V and 0 bases from J; bases unmatched to any gene: 11. The CDR3 loop is CASSGTSGIGGASTDTQYF. CDR3 DNA: TGTGCCAGCAGCGGGACTAGCGGGATAGGGGGGGCTAGCACAGATACGCAGTATTTT.

The chain is built from TRBV7-2 and TRBJ1-1; perhaps TRBD1 as D (6 bases). Germline V gene lookup returns CDR1 SGHTA and CDR2 FQGNSA. The germline V and J ends were trimmed by 5 bases and 7 bases, with 23 bases remaining between them. The CDR3 is 16 residues long. This CDR3 is CASSLGAGALHREAFF. CDR3 in DNA: TGTGCCAGCAGCCTGGGGGCAGGGGCGCTACATCGTGAAGCTTTCTTT.